Shown below are 27 T cell receptor beta chains from a single sample sequenced in a study of blood T cell repertoires in COVID-19. Profiling relied on immunoSEQ multiplex PCR, and the TCRdb table lists in-frame clones only, not all of them. The table lists 100,000 or so clones, approximately 92% of them singletons. Sequenced input: peripheral blood. These receptors all stem from a woman in her 50s with COVID-19, enrolled during active disease.

The CDR3 region is CASSVSGGAINEQFF. In DNA form, the CDR3 reads TGTGCCAGCAGCGTTAGCGGGGGGGCGATCAATGAGCAGTTCTTC. The rearrangement links TRBV9 to TRBJ2-1; TRBD2 aligns across 11 bases. CDR1 and CDR2 (germline): SGDLS, YYNGEE. The CDR3 is 15 residues long. V shed 2 bases and J 6 bases; nucleotides not matched to a gene: 4.

The chain is built from TRBV27 and TRBJ2-7; no reliable D call. Per the germline V gene, CDR1 is MNHEY and CDR2 is SMNVEV (reference sequence). The CDR3 sequence is 14 residues long. The V end was cut by 0 bases, the J end by 2 bases, with 8 bases between. CDR3 sequence reads: CASSLSTGAYEQYV. The CDR3 DNA sequence: TGTGCCAGCAGTTTATCGACCGGAGCCTACGAGCAGTACGTC.

This rearrangement joins TRBV4-2 to TRBJ1-6; 8 nucleotides agree with TRBD1. CDR3 length equals 16 residues. Per germline, CDR1 LGHNA and CDR2 YNFKEQ. The junction had 3 bases not matched to a gene; V was cut back by 0 bases and J by 5 bases. Here the CDR3 DNA reads TGTGCCAGCAGCCAAGACAGGGGGCGGGATAATTCACCCCTCCACTTT. Its translation: CASSQDRGRDNSPLHF.

The rearrangement links TRBV5-8 to TRBJ1-2; no firm D call. This CDR3 contains 13 residues. The V end lost 4 bases, the J end lost 7 bases, and 14 bases lay between the germline ends. CDR1 is SGHTS and CDR2 is YDEGEE in the germline V gene. CDR3 sequence reads: CASSPLGRLGYTF. The DNA for the CDR3 is TGTGCCAGCAGCCCCCTGGGCCGTCTTGGCTACACCTTC.

The rearrangement links TRBV6-5 to TRBJ1-4; 11 nucleotides match TRBD1. The CDR3 spans 15 residues. Germline V lookup: CDR1 MNHEY, CDR2 SVGAGI. The ends lost 7 bases at V and 8 bases at J; junction bases unmatched: 9. Here the CDR3 DNA reads TGTGCCAGCAAAGGACAGGGGGCGCTAGGAGAAAAACTGTTTTTT. It encodes CASKGQGALGEKLFF.

The CDR3 DNA reads as TGTGCCAGCAGTTACTACGCCGGGACAGGAGGCGAAAAACTGTTTTTT. It is translated as CASSYYAGTGGEKLFF. V is TRBV6-2 or TRBV6-3 and J is TRBJ1-4; 8 bases match TRBD1. The CDR3 totals 16 residues. V trimming: 1 base; J trimming: 8 bases; junction bases outside the gene matches: 9. CDR1 MNHEY and CDR2 SVGEGT come from the germline V gene.

This rearrangement joins TRBV28 to TRBJ1-2, with 9 bases matching TRBD1. The CDR3 contains 16 residues. Germline values: CDR1 MDHEN, CDR2 SYDVKM. Trimming at V came to 2 bases and at J to 4 bases, leaving 8 bases not matched to a gene. CDR3 protein: CASSLPGPGQGYGYTF. The CDR3 nucleotides read TGTGCCAGCAGTTTACCTGGGCCGGGACAGGGCTATGGCTACACCTTC.

The V and J genes are TRBV29-1 and TRBJ2-3; tentatively, D is TRBD2 (5 bases). Looked up from germline, CDR1 is SQVTM and CDR2 is ANQGSEA. CDR3 length equals 15 residues. V dropped 0 bases and J dropped 3 bases, with 13 bases sitting between them. CDR3 region: CSVEEYGVGTDTQYF. In DNA form, the CDR3 reads TGCAGCGTTGAAGAGTACGGGGTGGGGACAGATACGCAGTATTTT.

The rearrangement links TRBV29-1 to TRBJ2-3; 8 nucleotides match TRBD2. The junction had 8 bases not matched to a gene; V was cut back by 3 bases and J by 6 bases. The germline V gene has CDR1 SQVTM and CDR2 ANQGSEA. The CDR3 covers 14 residues. CDR3 sequence reads: CSVDSKRGPDTQYF. CDR3 DNA: TGCAGCGTTGATAGCAAGCGGGGGCCGGATACGCAGTATTTT.

This chain joins TRBV19 and TRBJ1-1; D gene unclear. The V gene's germline CDR1 is LNHDA and CDR2 SQIVND (reference sequence). This CDR3 spans 14 amino acids. V was shortened by 0 bases and J by 4 bases, with 9 bases between the two germline ends. CDR3 in DNA: TGTGCCAGTAGTATAGAGGGTCGGGGCACTGAAGCTTTCTTT. As protein: CASSIEGRGTEAFF.

The DNA for the CDR3 is TGCGCCAGCAGCCGGGCGGGAGGCGGCACTGAAGCTTTCTTT. This gives the protein CASSRAGGGTEAFF. The chain employs TRBV5-1 and TRBJ1-1; no reliable D call. The CDR3 covers 14 residues. Germline V lookup: CDR1 SGHRS, CDR2 YFSETQ. Trimming cost V 4 bases and J 4 bases, with 14 bases left between them.

The V call is TRBV6-5, the J call TRBJ2-7; TRBD1 might be the D (6 bases). The V end lost 6 bases, the J end lost 3 bases, and 18 bases lay between the germline ends. Germline CDR1 MNHEY, CDR2 SVGAGI. The CDR3 loop spans 15 amino acids. The CDR3 DNA follows: TGTGCCAGCAGACAAACAGGGATCCCCCACTACGAGCAGTACGTC. Its protein product is CASRQTGIPHYEQYV.

The rearrangement links TRBV19 to TRBJ1-2, with D possibly being TRBD1 (5 bases). V was clipped by 5 bases and J by 0 bases, with 7 bases between them. The CDR3 sequence is 13 residues long. Looked up from germline, CDR1 is LNHDA and CDR2 is SQIVND (reference sequence). CDR3: CASSQTANYGYTF. CDR3 sequence (DNA): TGTGCCAGTAGTCAGACAGCTAACTATGGCTACACCTTC. The complete variable domain, with remaining parts taken from reference TRBV19 and TRBJ1-2, reads DGGITQSPKYLFRKEGQNVTLSCEQNLNHDAMYWYRQDPGQGLRLIYYSQIVNDFQKGDIAEGYSVSREKKESFPLTVTSAQKNPTAFYLCASSQTANYGYTFGSGTRLTVV.

The rearrangement uses TRBV6-5 and TRBJ1-4, with D unclear. Germline assignment: CDR1 MNHEY and CDR2 SVGAGI. CDR3 size: 15 residues. V lost 5 bases and J 5 bases, leaving 15 bases between the germline ends. The CDR3 here is CASSIYRPSNEKLFF. In DNA form, the CDR3 reads TGTGCCAGCAGTATCTACAGACCTAGCAATGAAAAACTGTTTTTT.

The CDR3, as DNA: TGTGCCAGCAGTGAATATCCAACTCTCCAAACTGAAGCTTTCTTT. Residues: CASSEYPTLQTEAFF. The chain joins TRBV6-1 to TRBJ1-1, with unresolved D. Germline V lookup: CDR1 MNHNS, CDR2 SASEGT. CDR3 length: 15 amino acids. Trimming removed 2 bases at V and 5 bases at J, with 15 bases between.

This clone was recorded a few times. The chain is built from TRBV14 and TRBJ1-1; no reliable D call. Trimming stripped 1 base from V and 3 bases from J, with 9 bases between. The CDR3 extends over 14 amino acids. Germline V gene sequence: CDR1 SGHDN, CDR2 FVKESK. CDR3 bases: TGTGCCAGCAGCCAAGTCAGAGGTTACACTGAAGCTTTCTTT. Amino acid sequence: CASSQVRGYTEAFF.

CDR3 nucleotides: TGCGCCAGCAGCTCCCAAATAGCGGGGGCCTACAATGAGCAGTTCTTC. Amino acids: CASSSQIAGAYNEQFF. The V and J genes are TRBV5-1 and TRBJ2-1, with 9 bases lining up with TRBD2. This CDR3 has 16 amino acids. Losses at the gene ends were 3 bases for V and 2 bases for J; bases not matched to a gene: 6. Germline CDR1 and CDR2: SGHRS and YFSETQ.

V usage is TRBV5-1 and J usage is TRBJ2-3; D perhaps matches TRBD2 (6 bases). Germline V gene sequence: CDR1 SGHRS, CDR2 YFSETQ. The CDR3 runs to 15 residues. V was cut by 0 bases and J by 1 base, with 9 bases left in between. This CDR3 reads CASSLEGGRTDTQYF. The CDR3 DNA sequence: TGCGCCAGCAGCTTGGAAGGAGGGCGCACAGATACGCAGTATTTT.

The V gene is TRBV7-2, the J gene TRBJ1-2; tentative D call: TRBD1 (6 bases). This CDR3 comprises 14 residues. Germline values: CDR1 SGHTA, CDR2 FQGNSA. The V gene lost 5 bases and the J gene lost 6 bases, with 16 bases spanning the gap. This CDR3 is CASSPGGQGHGYTF. CDR3 bases: TGTGCCAGCAGCCCCGGGGGGCAGGGGCATGGCTACACCTTC. Based on the CDR3 plus reference TRBV7-2 and TRBJ1-2, the full variable domain is GAGVSQSPSNKVTEKGKDVELRCDPISGHTALYWYRQSLGQGLEFLIYFQGNSAPDKSGLPSDRFSAERTGGSVSTLTIQRTQQEDSAVYLCASSPGGQGHGYTFGSGTRLTVV.

The rearrangement links TRBV27 to TRBJ2-6; TRBD2 might be the D (5 bases). The ends were cut back, 2 bases at V and 4 bases at J, with 12 bases in the middle. This CDR3 comprises 16 residues. Germline loops: CDR1 MNHEY, CDR2 SMNVEV (reference sequence). The CDR3 nucleotides are TGTGCCAGCAGTTTAGGAGGCCTACTAGGGGCCAACGTCCTGACTTTC. As protein: CASSLGGLLGANVLTF.

V usage is TRBV5-4 and J usage is TRBJ1-1; 7 bases match TRBD1. Germline-derived CDR1 and CDR2 are SGHNT and YYREEE (reference sequence). This CDR3 has 15 amino acids. V lost 2 bases, J lost 1 base, and 5 bases stayed unmatched. The CDR3 DNA reads as TGTGCCAGCAGCTTAGGGGCAGGGGGGAACACTGAAGCTTTCTTT. Residues: CASSLGAGGNTEAFF.

The V and J genes are TRBV5-1 and TRBJ2-3, with D possibly being TRBD2 (7 bases). The CDR3 length is 12 residues. Germline V lookup: CDR1 SGHRS, CDR2 YFSETQ. Trimming removed 4 bases from V and 9 bases from J, with 12 bases in between. The DNA of the CDR3 is TGCGCCAGCAGCGAGGGGGGGACAACGCAGTATTTT. This codes for CASSEGGTTQYF.

The V call is TRBV28, the J call TRBJ1-2; 9 bases line up with TRBD1. The germline gives CDR1 MDHEN, CDR2 SYDVKM. V trimming: 3 bases; J trimming: 8 bases; junction bases outside the gene matches: 7. The CDR3 loop spans 14 amino acids. The CDR3 here is CASSFLHRGLGYTF. The CDR3 DNA sequence: TGTGCCAGCAGTTTTCTCCACAGGGGGCTCGGCTACACCTTC.

The gene calls are TRBV5-6 and TRBJ2-4; 9 bases line up with TRBD1. Germline V gene lookup returns CDR1 SGHDT and CDR2 YYEEEE. Trimming cost V 4 bases and J 10 bases; bases outside gene matches: 3. CDR3 size: 12 residues. CDR3 sequence (DNA): TGTGCCAGCAGCCGGACAGGGGATATTCAGTACTTC. It yields the protein CASSRTGDIQYF.

This chain joins TRBV4-1 and TRBJ1-6; D is uncertain. With 1 base removed from V and 3 bases from J, the gap between germline ends came to 13 bases. The CDR3 contains 17 residues. Germline lookup yields CDR1 MGHRA and CDR2 YSYEKL. CDR3 region: CASSQGPGPNYNSPLHF. For the CDR3, the DNA is TGCGCCAGCAGCCAAGGGCCAGGTCCAAACTATAATTCACCCCTCCACTTT.

The J gene is TRBJ1-5, the V gene TRBV5-6; 7 bases are a match to TRBD1. Germline CDR1 and CDR2: SGHDT and YYEEEE. This CDR3 has 14 amino acids. The V and J ends lost 2 bases and 5 bases, in that order; junction bases with no gene match: 4. The CDR3 reads CASSLDREDQPQHF. The CDR3 bases are TGTGCCAGCAGCTTAGACAGGGAGGATCAGCCCCAGCATTTT. Filled out from reference TRBV5-6 and TRBJ1-5, the complete variable domain reads DAGVTQSPTHLIKTRGQQVTLRCSPKSGHDTVSWYQQALGQGPQFIFQYYEEEERQRGNFPDRFSGHQFPNYSSELNVNALLLGDSALYLCASSLDREDQPQHFGDGTRLSIL.

A word on this clone: This sample also contains other DNA sequences that code for the same CDR3. The gene calls are TRBV7-2 and TRBJ1-5; no reliable D call. Per germline, CDR1 SGHTA and CDR2 FQGNSA. This CDR3 is 13 amino acids long. V lost 6 bases and J lost 0, with 6 bases in between. CDR3 DNA: TGTGCCAGCAGGCGGGATAGCAATCAGCCCCAGCATTTT. It yields the protein CASRRDSNQPQHF.